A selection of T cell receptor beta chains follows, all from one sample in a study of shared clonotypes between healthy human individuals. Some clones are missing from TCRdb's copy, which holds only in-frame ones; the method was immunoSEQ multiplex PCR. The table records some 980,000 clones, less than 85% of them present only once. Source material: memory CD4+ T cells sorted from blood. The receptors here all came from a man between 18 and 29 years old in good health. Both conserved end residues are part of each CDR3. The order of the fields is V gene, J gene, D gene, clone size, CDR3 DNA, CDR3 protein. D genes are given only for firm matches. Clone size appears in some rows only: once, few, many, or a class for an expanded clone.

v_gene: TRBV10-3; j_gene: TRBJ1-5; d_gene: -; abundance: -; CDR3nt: TGTGCCATCAGTGAGTCGTGGGGGGTAGGGGAGCCCCAGCATTTT; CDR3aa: CAISESWGVGEPQHF
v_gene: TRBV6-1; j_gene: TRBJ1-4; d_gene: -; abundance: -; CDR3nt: TGTGCCAGCAGTTCGGACGTAGCAAAACTGTTTTTT; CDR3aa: CASSSDVAKLFF
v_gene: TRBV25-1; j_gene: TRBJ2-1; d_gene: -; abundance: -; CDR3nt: TGTGCCAGCAGTGAATCAGGCAGTAGTCTATACAATGAGCAGTTCTTC; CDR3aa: CASSESGSSLYNEQFF
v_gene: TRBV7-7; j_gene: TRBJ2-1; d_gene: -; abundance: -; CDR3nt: TGTGCTAGCAGCCCCTACTACGGGATGAGGAACGGAGATGAGCAGTTCTTC; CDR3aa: CASSPYYGMRNGDEQFF
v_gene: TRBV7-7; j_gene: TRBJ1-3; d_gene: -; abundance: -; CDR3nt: TGTGCTAGCAGCCACGACCTAGGCAACACCATATATTTT; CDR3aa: CASSHDLGNTIYF
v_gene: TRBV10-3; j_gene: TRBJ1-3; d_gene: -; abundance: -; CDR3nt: TGTGCCATCAGTGAGCTAGCTGGAAACACCATATATTTT; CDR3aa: CAISELAGNTIYF
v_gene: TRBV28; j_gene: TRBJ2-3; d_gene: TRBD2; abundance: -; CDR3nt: TGTGCCAGCAGTTTAGCGGGGGGGCCAGATACGCAGTATTTT; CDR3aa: CASSLAGGPDTQYF
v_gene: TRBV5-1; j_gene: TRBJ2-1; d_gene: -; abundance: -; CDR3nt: TGCGCCAGCACCGGGACTCCAAGGATTAATGAGCAGTTCTTC; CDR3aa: CASTGTPRINEQFF
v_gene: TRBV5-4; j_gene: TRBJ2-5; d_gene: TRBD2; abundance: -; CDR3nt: TGTGCCAGCAGCACCGGGACTAGCGGGAGCCAAGAGACCCAGTACTTC; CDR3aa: CASSTGTSGSQETQYF
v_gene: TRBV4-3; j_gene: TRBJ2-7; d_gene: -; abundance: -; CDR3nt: TGCGCCAGCAGCCAAGATTTGGCCGGGACCGAGCAGTACTTC; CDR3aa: CASSQDLAGTEQYF
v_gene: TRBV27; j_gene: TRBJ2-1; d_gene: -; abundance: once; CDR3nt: TGTGCCAGCAGCCCCTCGACAATCCCCAATGAGCAGTTCTTC; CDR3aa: CASSPSTIPNEQFF
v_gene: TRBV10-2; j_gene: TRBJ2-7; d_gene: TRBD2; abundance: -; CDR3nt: TGCGCCAGCAGCGTAGCGGGGGGGCCCTACGAGCAGTACTTC; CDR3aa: CASSVAGGPYEQYF
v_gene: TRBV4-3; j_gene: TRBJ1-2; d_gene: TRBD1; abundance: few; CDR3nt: TGCGCCAGCAGCCGACAGGGGGCGCCCGGCTACACCTTC; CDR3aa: CASSRQGAPGYTF
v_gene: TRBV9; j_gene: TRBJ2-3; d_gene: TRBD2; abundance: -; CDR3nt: TGTGCCAGCAGCGATGCGGGAGGCACAGATACGCAGTATTTT; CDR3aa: CASSDAGGTDTQYF
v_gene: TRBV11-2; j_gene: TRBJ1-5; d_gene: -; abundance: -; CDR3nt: TGTGCCAGCAGCTTAGGCTACGGAGCCGCCCAGCATTTT; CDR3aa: CASSLGYGAAQHF
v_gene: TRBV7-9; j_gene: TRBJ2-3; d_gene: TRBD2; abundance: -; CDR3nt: TGTGCCAGCACCCCAGGGGCGGGGGGGAGCACAGATACGCAGTATTTT; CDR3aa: CASTPGAGGSTDTQYF
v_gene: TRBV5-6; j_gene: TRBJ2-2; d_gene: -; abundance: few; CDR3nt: TGTGCCAGCAGCTTAGTCGTAGACCACACCGGGGAGCTGTTTTTT; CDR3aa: CASSLVVDHTGELFF
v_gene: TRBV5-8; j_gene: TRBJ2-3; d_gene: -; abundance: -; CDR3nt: TGTGCCAGCAACCGAGGGGGGGCCCACACAGATACGCAGTATTTT; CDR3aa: CASNRGGAHTDTQYF